Listed here are 6 T cell receptor beta chains from one sample, sequenced in a study of shared clonotypes between healthy human individuals. Positive CCR7 selection of CD45RO-negative cells yielded the naive CD8 cells, and terminally differentiated effector memory CD45RA+ cells were excluded. Some clones are missing from TCRdb's copy, which holds only in-frame ones; the method was immunoSEQ multiplex PCR. The table includes millions of clones, 85% to 95% detected once. Sequenced sample: naive CD8+ T cells sorted from blood. The receptors stem from a man younger than 35 in good health.

The chain is built from TRBV4-3 and TRBJ2-7; tentative D call: TRBD1 (6 bases). CDR1 and CDR2 (germline): LGHNA, YSLEER. This CDR3 is built from 15 residues. Trimming pared 4 bases from V and 0 bases from J, leaving 13 bases between. CDR3: CASSRDRYSSYEQYF. DNA of the CDR3: TGCGCCAGCAGCCGCGACAGGTACTCCTCCTACGAGCAGTACTTC.

This rearrangement joins TRBV15 to TRBJ2-7; D gene unclear. The CDR3 contains 13 residues. V lost 0 bases to trimming and J lost 4 bases, with 7 bases between them. The V gene's germline CDR1 is LNHNV and CDR2 YYDKDF (reference sequence). CDR3 loop: CATSRDPRYEQYF. DNA of the CDR3: TGTGCCACCAGCAGAGATCCTCGATACGAGCAGTACTTC.

In the case of this clone: Distinct nucleotide sequences in the sample also encode this CDR3. This chain connects TRBV27 to TRBJ2-7; 7 nucleotides agree with TRBD1. Per germline, CDR1 MNHEY and CDR2 SMNVEV (reference sequence). CDR3 size: 13 residues. The V and J ends lost 4 bases and 4 bases, in that order; junction bases with no gene match: 4. The CDR3 loop is CASSSEQGYEQYF. The CDR3 nucleotides are TGTGCCAGCAGTTCCGAACAGGGGTACGAGCAGTACTTC.

In DNA form, the CDR3 reads TGCGCCAGCAGCTCTAGGGAGGGCAGGTGGACCGATAATCACCCTTTAGATACGCAGTATTTT. Protein sequence: CASSSREGRWTDNHPLDTQYF. The rearrangement links TRBV5-1 to TRBJ2-3; 7 bases align to TRBD2. The CDR3 has 21 amino acids. With 3 bases clipped from V and 5 bases from J, the junction kept 27 bases outside the gene matches. Germline V gene data show CDR1 as SGHRS and CDR2 as YFSETQ.

V gene TRBV27 combines with J gene TRBJ1-1; D remains ambiguous. Germline loops: CDR1 MNHEY, CDR2 SMNVEV (reference sequence). The V end lost 2 bases, the J end lost 0 bases, and 10 bases lay between the germline ends. The CDR3 totals 15 residues. The chain's CDR3 is CASSLNSRMNTEAFF. CDR3 DNA sequence: TGTGCCAGCAGTTTAAATTCCAGAATGAACACTGAAGCTTTCTTT.

A word on this clone: The same CDR3 also results from other DNA sequences found in this sample. This sequence joins TRBV7-9 and TRBJ1-2; D gene uncertain. Per germline, CDR1 SEHNR and CDR2 FQNEAQ (reference sequence). V gave up 1 base and J gave up 3 bases, with 3 bases separating them. The CDR3 has 12 amino acids. The CDR3 spells CASSLGHYGYTF. DNA of the CDR3: TGTGCCAGCAGCTTAGGGCACTATGGCTACACCTTC.